One sample yielded the 21 T cell receptor beta chains listed below, sequenced in a study of naive and memory T cell subsets. Two oligonucleotides, mixed equimolar, formed the beta constant-region primer covering TRBC1 and TRBC2. TCRdb fed the UMI-ligation and nested PCR reads into MiXCR, producing one record per CDR3 protein. The repertoire holds about 85,000 distinct CDR3 sequences, with over 10% as singletons. Sequenced material: central memory CD4+ T cells from blood. The origin of the receptors is a human donor in good health.

This clonotype was picked up many times. The rearrangement uses TRBV9 and TRBJ2-1; perhaps TRBD2 as D (6 bases). CDR1 is SGDLS and CDR2 is YYNGEE in the germline V gene. V was clipped by 4 bases and J by 8 bases, with 19 bases between them. The CDR3 runs to 15 residues. CDR3 DNA: TGTGCCAGCAGCACCCTAACGGCGGGGCCCGATGAGCAGTTCTTC. The encoded protein is CASSTLTAGPDEQFF.

The chain couples TRBV6-2 or TRBV6-3 to TRBJ2-2, with D tentatively TRBD2 (6 bases). The CDR3 is made up of 16 amino acids. Germline V gives CDR1 MNHEY, CDR2 SVGEGT. V was trimmed by 1 base and J by 5 bases, leaving 14 bases between them. In DNA form, the CDR3 reads TGTGCCAGCAGTTACTGGGACCCCGGACTAACCGGGGAGCTGTTTTTT. Amino acids: CASSYWDPGLTGELFF.

Here the CDR3 reads CASSFEKSTDTQYF. The CDR3 bases are TGTGCCAGCAGTTTCGAGAAATCCACAGATACGCAGTATTTT. The V and J genes are TRBV12-3 or TRBV12-4 and TRBJ2-3; no firm D call. Trimming stripped 3 bases from V and 2 bases from J, with 9 bases between. The CDR3 is made up of 14 amino acids.

A few counts support this clonotype. The CDR3 DNA follows: TGCAGTGCTAAGCGGCAGGGCTTGGGGGGGACCCAGTACTTC. It yields the protein CSAKRQGLGGTQYF. The rearrangement links TRBV20-1 to TRBJ2-5; D is possibly TRBD2 (6 bases). This CDR3 comprises 14 residues. Germline values: CDR1 DFQATT, CDR2 SNEGSKA (reference sequence). Trimming stripped 4 bases from V and 7 bases from J, with 19 bases between.

V gene TRBV9 combines with J gene TRBJ2-5; 10 nucleotides match TRBD2. Germline trimming cut 0 bases from V and 4 bases from J; bases unmatched to any gene: 3. Germline CDR1 and CDR2: SGDLS and YYNGEE. The CDR3 loop spans 15 amino acids. CDR3 sequence (DNA): TGTGCCAGCAGCGTAGACCAGCGGGAGGGAGAGACCCAGTACTTC. It encodes CASSVDQREGETQYF.

This clonotype was recorded a few times. V gene TRBV30 combines with J gene TRBJ2-3; perhaps TRBD2 as D (6 bases). V shed 4 bases and J shed 0 bases, with 14 bases lying between them. The CDR3 is 15 residues long. In germline, CDR1 is GTSNPN, CDR2 SVGIG (reference sequence). CDR3: CAWTIGGSSTDTQYF. The DNA for the CDR3 is TGTGCCTGGACCATCGGGGGTTCTAGCACAGATACGCAGTATTTT.

With regard to this clonotype: Given a much more abundant clone one base away, this may be a read error. This chain uses TRBV7-9 with TRBJ1-6, with D unresolved. CDR3 length: 15 residues. CDR1 is SEHNR and CDR2 is FQNEAQ in the germline V gene (reference sequence). Trimming pared 0 bases from V and 6 bases from J, leaving 9 bases between. The CDR3 bases are TGTGCCAGCAGCTTAGCGGCAGCCCGTAATTCACCCCTCCACTTT. Translation gives CASSLAAARNSPLHF.

Many counts were recorded for this clonotype. The V call is TRBV7-2, the J call TRBJ2-1; 11 bases are a match to TRBD2. The V and J ends lost 5 bases and 3 bases, in that order; junction bases with no gene match: 3. The CDR3 sequence is 15 residues long. Germline CDR1 is SGHTA and CDR2 is FQGNSA. The CDR3 bases are TGTGCCAGCAGCACCGGGACTAGCGGCTACAATGAGCAGTTCTTC. Protein sequence: CASSTGTSGYNEQFF.

In its sample, this clonotype was seen a few times. The chain combines TRBV4-1 with TRBJ2-5; TRBD2 matches at 9 bases. Germline V gene sequence: CDR1 MGHRA, CDR2 YSYEKL. The CDR3 is made up of 17 amino acids. V lost 0 bases and J lost 5; bases outside the gene matches: 10. For the CDR3, the DNA is TGCGCCAGCAGCCAAGATCGGATAGCGGGAGTCATGGAGACCCAGTACTTC. Its protein product is CASSQDRIAGVMETQYF.

The chain uses TRBV7-2 and TRBJ2-6; 9 bases agree with TRBD1. The germline V gene encodes CDR1 SGHTA and CDR2 FQGNSA. CDR3 length: 17 amino acids. With V trimmed by 2 bases and J by 1 base, 3 bases remained unmatched. The CDR3 here is CASSLTGGASGANVLTF. The DNA for the CDR3 is TGTGCCAGCAGCTTAACAGGGGGCGCGTCTGGGGCCAACGTCCTGACTTTC.

This clonotype was observed a few times. The chain employs TRBV4-3 and TRBJ2-3, with TRBD2 as a possible D gene (6 bases). V shed 0 bases and J shed 2 bases, with 12 bases lying between them. The CDR3 spans 16 residues. Germline V gene sequence: CDR1 LGHNA, CDR2 YSLEER. CDR3 residues: CASSQDGGTHTDTQYF. CDR3 coding DNA: TGCGCCAGCAGCCAAGATGGCGGGACCCACACAGATACGCAGTATTTT.

This clonotype was counted at least ten times. The rearrangement links TRBV20-1 to TRBJ2-3, with TRBD1 matching 7 bases. The V gene's germline CDR1 is DFQATT and CDR2 SNEGSKA (reference sequence). J lost 6 bases, V lost 2 bases, and 2 bases had no gene match. This CDR3 spans 12 amino acids. The CDR3 spells CSARLTGDTQYF. CDR3 sequence (DNA): TGCAGTGCTAGACTGACAGGGGATACGCAGTATTTT.

This chain uses TRBV7-7 with TRBJ2-5; D gene ambiguous. Trimming took off 3 bases at V and 7 bases at J, with 6 bases between the two ends. From germline, CDR1 is SSHAT and CDR2 FNYEAQ (reference sequence). CDR3 length: 11 residues. CDR3 amino acids: CASSFLGTQYF. The CDR3 DNA sequence: TGTGCCAGCAGCTTTCTCGGGACCCAGTACTTC. The entire variable domain, with the rest obtained from reference TRBV7-7 and TRBJ2-5, is as follows: GAGVSQSPRYKVTKRGQDVTLRCDPISSHATLYWYQQALGQGPEFLTYFNYEAQPDKSGLPSDRFSAERPEGSISTLTIQRTEQRDSAMYRCASSFLGTQYFGPGTRLLVL.

This clonotype was counted between two and nine times. The chain uses TRBV29-1 and TRBJ2-4; D may be TRBD1 (5 bases). The V gene's germline CDR1 is SQVTM and CDR2 ANQGSEA. This CDR3 region has 15 residues. V was shortened by 5 bases and J by 6 bases, with 20 bases between the two germline ends. This CDR3 reads CSVTTPISQGNIQYF. In DNA, the CDR3 is TGCAGCGTTACAACACCCATTAGCCAGGGAAACATTCAGTACTTC. Based on the CDR3 plus reference TRBV29-1 and TRBJ2-4, the full variable domain is SAVISQKPSRDICQRGTSLTIQCQVDSQVTMMFWYRQQPGQSLTLIATANQGSEATYESGFVIDKFPISRPNLTFSTLTVSNMSPEDSSIYLCSVTTPISQGNIQYFGAGTRLSVL.

There are a few counts of this clonotype. This chain links TRBV5-1 with TRBJ2-7; D is tentatively TRBD1 or TRBD2 (6 bases each). The CDR3 has 15 amino acids. V lost 0 bases, J lost 5 bases, and 15 bases lay in between. The germline V gene has CDR1 SGHRS and CDR2 YFSETQ. DNA of the CDR3: TGCGCCAGCAGCTTGGGGAGGGACACGAAGGACGAGCAGTACTTC. This sequence encodes CASSLGRDTKDEQYF.

The chain carries TRBV2 and TRBJ1-5, with D unresolved. The V end lost 1 base, the J end lost 6 bases, and 13 bases lay between the germline ends. This CDR3 is 15 amino acids long. From germline, CDR1 is SNHLY and CDR2 FYNNEI. CDR3 DNA: TGTGCCAGCAGTGAAGTTGTAGCGGTGGGTCAGCCCCAGCATTTT. As protein: CASSEVVAVGQPQHF.

There are many counts of this clonotype. This sequence joins TRBV11-2 and TRBJ2-7; TRBD2 is a possible D gene (6 bases). The V end was cut by 5 bases, the J end by 5 bases, with 19 bases between. Germline CDR1 reads SGHAT; CDR2 reads FQNNGV. CDR3 length: 15 amino acids. CDR3 in DNA: TGTGCCAGCAGCCGGGAGACTCCCGGAGGCGACGAGCAGTACTTC. It translates to CASSRETPGGDEQYF. Complete variable domain (other parts from reference TRBV11-2 and TRBJ2-7): EAGVAQSPRYKIIEKRQSVAFWCNPISGHATLYWYQQILGQGPKLLIQFQNNGVVDDSQLPKDRFSAERLKGVDSTLKIQPAKLEDSAVYLCASSRETPGGDEQYFGPGTRLTVT.

This rearrangement joins TRBV20-1 to TRBJ2-3, with 8 bases lining up with TRBD2. V shed 4 bases and J 0 bases; nucleotides not matched to a gene: 6. Germline V gives CDR1 DFQATT, CDR2 SNEGSKA (reference sequence). The CDR3 sequence is 15 residues long. CDR3 amino acids: CSAITASGSTDTQYF. Written as DNA, the CDR3 is TGCAGTGCTATTACGGCTAGCGGGAGCACAGATACGCAGTATTTT.

This clonotype was observed a handful of times. CDR3 bases: TGTGCCAGCAGCACCTTAGCGGGAGGGCCGGACACCGGGGAGCTGTTTTTT. Translation gives CASSTLAGGPDTGELFF. The J gene is TRBJ2-2, the V gene TRBV5-6; 11 positions match TRBD2. This CDR3 region has 17 residues. V was pared by 4 bases and J by 3 bases, with 8 bases of the junction left unmatched. The germline gives CDR1 SGHDT, CDR2 YYEEEE.

This rearrangement joins TRBV5-1 to TRBJ2-1, with D maybe TRBD2 (5 bases). The germline CDR1 and CDR2 sequences are SGHRS and YFSETQ. V was shortened by 0 bases and J by 7 bases, with 11 bases between the two germline ends. The CDR3 is 14 residues long. CDR3 loop: CASSLATSRNEQFF. CDR3 sequence (DNA): TGCGCCAGCAGCTTGGCCACTAGTAGGAATGAGCAGTTCTTC.

This clonotype came up a few times. This chain links TRBV5-1 with TRBJ2-7; 10 bases fit TRBD1. CDR1 and CDR2 from the germline V gene are SGHRS and YFSETQ. The CDR3 sequence is 15 residues long. After removal of 4 bases from V and 6 bases from J, the junction contained 10 bases not matched to a gene. Here the CDR3 DNA reads TGCGCCAGCAGCCCCGCCGGGACAGGGGCTTCCGAGCAGTACTTC. Its translation is CASSPAGTGASEQYF.